Here is one TCR beta chain with its context. These data originate in a study of blood T cell repertoires in COVID-19. For the study at large: Researchers got acute and convalescent COVID-19 samples from the United States, Italy and Spain.

Original processing methods: Estimated nucleated cell counts came from reference gene primer amplification. Method: immunoSEQ multiplex PCR; TCRdb's copy keeps in-frame clones and lacks some. From that table come the V and J calls and clone size; the DNA was used to work out D and trimming. The data hold about 350,000 clones, with approximately 86% observed a single time. This CDR3 spans 14 amino acids. Germline assignment: CDR1 MGHRA and CDR2 YSYEKL. V was shortened by 5 bases and J by 1 base, with 11 bases between the two germline ends. Sequenced material: peripheral blood. The clonotype comes from a woman in her sixties or seventies with COVID-19, enrolled during active disease. The rearrangement links TRBV4-1 to TRBJ2-5, with D perhaps TRBD1 (5 bases). The CDR3, as DNA: TGCGCCAGCAGCTACCTAGGGGTCCAAGAGACCCAGTACTTC. Translated, it gives CASSYLGVQETQYF.